This is a list of T cell receptor beta chains from one sample in a study of regulatory T cells in long-lasting Graves disease. From the multiplex PCR reads, TCRdb called clonotypes with MiXCR, one entry per CDR3 protein. Counted here are some 240,000 distinct CDR3 sequences, approximately 18% occurring once; the ten biggest clones make up around 11%. This same sample was also part of a study on T cells in Graves' hyperthyroidism and ophthalmopathy.

Sequences were derived from peripheral blood mononuclear cells (PBMCs), sampled at new diagnosis, from a patient treated with antithyroid drugs. These receptors all stem from a woman in her thirties with Graves disease. Each CDR3 is given with its conserved first and last residue. The D gene is left open where the match is weak. Clone size appears in some rows only: once, few, many, or a class for an expanded clone.

TRBV4-1,-,TRBJ1-6,many,CASSQGRQAPLHF,TGCGCCAGCAGCCAAGGTCGGCAAGCGCCCCTCCACTTT
TRBV18,TRBD2,TRBJ2-5,many,CASSLRDYHAFEETQYF,TGTGCCAGCTCACTCCGGGACTACCATGCTTTTGAAGAGACCCAGTACTTC
TRBV10-2,-,TRBJ2-3,many,CASRVGISTDTQYF,TGCGCCAGCAGAGTTGGGATTAGCACAGATACGCAGTATTTT
TRBV2,TRBD1,TRBJ2-1,many,CASSEPSGTGLGEQFF,TGTGCCAGCAGTGAACCCTCCGGGACAGGGCTTGGCGAGCAGTTCTTC
TRBV6-1,-,TRBJ2-5,many,CATQMGNAQYF,TGTGCCACCCAAATGGGTAATGCCCAGTACTTC
TRBV5-6,-,TRBJ1-1,many,CASSLTGRSTEAFF,TGTGCCAGCAGCTTGACAGGGCGATCCACTGAAGCTTTCTTT
TRBV29-1,TRBD1,TRBJ2-7,-,CSVLTGIHEQYF,TGCAGCGTTCTGACAGGGATACACGAGCAGTACTTC
TRBV11-2,TRBD1,TRBJ1-2,-,CASSPEWGQGYTF,TGTGCCAGCAGCCCGGAGTGGGGACAGGGCTACACCTTC
TRBV11-2,TRBD2,TRBJ2-7,-,CASRPLAGGLYEQYF,TGTGCCAGCAGACCCTTAGCGGGAGGGCTCTACGAGCAGTACTTC
TRBV5-8,-,TRBJ2-1,many,CASSLTGLYNEQFF,TGTGCCAGCAGCTTGACAGGATTGTACAATGAGCAGTTCTTC
TRBV11-2,TRBD1,TRBJ2-1,-,CASSSPRARGQNNEQFF,TGTGCCAGCAGCTCCCCCCGCGCGAGGGGGCAAAACAATGAGCAGTTCTTC
TRBV7-9,TRBD1,TRBJ1-2,many,CASIPTGQMVGYTF,TGTGCCAGCATCCCGACGGGACAGATGGTAGGCTACACCTTC
TRBV9,TRBD1,TRBJ1-4,many,CASSPRDRGNEKLFF,TGTGCCAGCAGCCCCCGGGACAGGGGAAATGAAAAACTGTTTTTT
TRBV4-1,TRBD2,TRBJ2-1,many,CASSQLAGDSYNEQFF,TGCGCCAGCAGCCAGCTAGCGGGAGATTCGTACAATGAGCAGTTCTTC
TRBV11-3,-,TRBJ2-3,many,CASSTGTGPPDTQYF,TGTGCCAGCAGCACCGGGACGGGCCCTCCAGATACGCAGTATTTT
TRBV29-1,-,TRBJ1-4,many,CSVETPGQRMYGLFF,TGCAGCGTTGAGACACCGGGACAAAGAATGTATGGACTGTTTTTT
TRBV27,-,TRBJ2-7,many,CASSPPPGNEQYF,TGTGCCAGCAGTCCCCCTCCGGGTAACGAGCAGTACTTC
TRBV11-3,-,TRBJ2-7,many,CASSLEASGSYEQYF,TGTGCCAGCAGCTTAGAGGCCAGCGGGTCCTACGAGCAGTACTTC
TRBV7-9,-,TRBJ2-1,-,CASSQVLGGPYNEQFF,TGTGCCAGCAGCCAAGTACTCGGCGGCCCATACAATGAGCAGTTCTTC
TRBV15,-,TRBJ2-7,many,CATSRDPPRENEQYF,TGTGCCACCAGCAGAGATCCCCCGAGAGAGAACGAGCAGTACTTC
TRBV20-1,TRBD1,TRBJ1-1,many,CSARPPGQAYTEAFF,TGCAGTGCTAGACCCCCGGGACAGGCCTACACTGAAGCTTTCTTT
TRBV11-2,-,TRBJ2-3,-,CASSLWGLTDTQYF,TGTGCCAGCAGCTTATGGGGACTCACAGATACGCAGTATTTT
TRBV3-1,-,TRBJ2-3,many,CASSQVNTDTQYF,TGTGCCAGCAGCCAAGTAAACACAGATACGCAGTATTTT
TRBV4-2,-,TRBJ2-1,few,CASSQRPSWPPPEQFF,TGTGCCAGCAGCCAACGACCCTCCTGGCCCCCCCCTGAGCAGTTCTTC
TRBV11-2,-,TRBJ2-2,few,CASSGIGHRNTGELFF,TGTGCCAGCAGCGGAATAGGACACAGGAACACCGGGGAGCTGTTTTTT
TRBV9,-,TRBJ2-7,many,CASSVSAGYEQYF,TGTGCCAGCAGCGTGTCGGCAGGATACGAGCAGTACTTC
TRBV27,-,TRBJ2-3,many,CASASRGRGGTDTQYF,TGTGCCAGCGCCTCTCGGGGACGGGGCGGCACAGATACGCAGTATTTT
TRBV29-1,TRBD2,TRBJ2-5,many,CSVGLAGPQETQYF,TGCAGCGTAGGATTAGCGGGACCGCAAGAGACCCAGTACTTC
TRBV28,-,TRBJ1-3,few,CASSLSGNTIYF,TGTGCCAGCAGTTTATCGGGAAACACCATATATTTT
TRBV7-3,-,TRBJ2-5,-,CASSLAPGPPETQYF,TGTGCCAGCAGCTTGGCCCCGGGACCACCAGAGACCCAGTACTTC
TRBV30,TRBD1,TRBJ2-7,many,CAWRGQGGPYEQYF,TGTGCCTGGAGGGGACAGGGCGGGCCCTACGAGCAGTACTTC
TRBV12-3/TRBV12-4,TRBD1,TRBJ1-1,many,CASSLGGTGGTEAFF,TGTGCCAGCAGTTTAGGGGGGACAGGGGGGACTGAAGCTTTCTTT
TRBV10-3,TRBD1,TRBJ2-4,many,CAISDDRAVAKNIQYF,TGTGCCATCAGTGATGACAGGGCCGTAGCCAAAAACATTCAGTACTTC
TRBV7-8,-,TRBJ2-7,many,CASSLLRESREQYF,TGTGCCAGCAGCTTATTACGGGAAAGTCGCGAGCAGTACTTC
TRBV29-1,-,TRBJ2-5,many,CSVERADQETQYF,TGCAGCGTTGAAAGGGCGGACCAAGAGACCCAGTACTTC
TRBV2,-,TRBJ1-6,many,CASSDGRSYNSPLHF,TGTGCCAGCAGTGACGGCCGCTCCTATAATTCACCCCTCCACTTT
TRBV12-3/TRBV12-4,-,TRBJ2-4,many,CASSFLRGSDIQYF,TGTGCCAGCAGTTTTCTCCGGGGTTCAGACATTCAGTACTTC
TRBV7-2,TRBD2,TRBJ2-7,-,CASSTRLAGGPYEQYF,TGTGCCAGCAGCACCAGACTAGCGGGAGGGCCCTACGAGCAGTACTTC
TRBV18,TRBD1,TRBJ1-1,many,CASSPRGDRSNTEAFF,TGTGCCAGCTCACCACGTGGGGACAGATCGAACACTGAAGCTTTCTTT
TRBV4-1,-,TRBJ1-5,many,CASSQDGWGLNQPQHF,TGCGCCAGCAGCCAAGATGGATGGGGGCTAAATCAGCCCCAGCATTTT
TRBV5-8,-,TRBJ1-4,many,CASSWGTKTEKLFF,TGTGCCAGCAGCTGGGGGACAAAGACTGAAAAACTGTTTTTT
TRBV5-6,-,TRBJ1-6,few,CASSLGQLYNSPLHF,TGTGCCAGCAGCCTTGGACAGCTTTATAATTCACCCCTCCACTTT
TRBV6-5,-,TRBJ1-2,many,CASSSGRQMGYTF,TGTGCCAGCAGTTCGGGACGCCAGATGGGCTACACCTTC
TRBV12-3/TRBV12-4,-,TRBJ1-4,-,CASSLGEKEKLFF,TGTGCCAGCAGTTTAGGGGAGAAGGAAAAACTGTTTTTT